The clone carrying this T cell receptor (beta chain) was recorded many times. Its antigen is unidentified. This specimen belongs to a study of CD8 T cells in ankylosing spondylitis. Whole-study results and caveats: Matched ankylosing spondylitis synovial fluid reportedly showed significant enrichment of disease-linked clones.

Per germline, CDR1 SGDLS and CDR2 YYNGEE. Trimming took 2 bases from V and 8 from J, leaving 14 bases between them. The CDR3 totals 14 residues. Each CDR3 protein is one row after TCRdb ran MiXCR on the 5' RACE reads. The repertoire has fewer than 30,000 distinct CDR3 sequences, under 3% of them found once; the top ten carry 7.7%. The sequence was collected from a female donor with ankylosing spondylitis or in good health (not recorded which). This chain links TRBV9 with TRBJ2-1; D is undetermined. Sample: blood, either unsorted or a sorted T cell fraction (not recorded which). The CDR3: CASSVSEPDHEQFF. The CDR3 coding sequence is TGTGCCAGCAGCGTGAGTGAGCCGGATCATGAGCAGTTCTTC.